This TCR beta chain was recovered during a study of T cell responses to AZD1222 COVID-19 vaccine. Study-level points and caveats: Clonal diversity may have been underestimated, and the donors were mostly white British, with more females than males. Seropositive status at baseline applied to only 6 or 7 AZD1222 recipients. Distributed over spike, vaccine-associated CD4 TCRs predominated at 160-218 and 743-854.

Repertoires were generated with immunoSEQ multiplex PCR, while TCRdb's copy carries only in-frame clones and drops some. Of 140,000 to 150,000 clones in the sample, around nine tenths were seen once. V gave up 0 bases and J gave up 3 bases, with 14 bases separating them. The CDR3 has 17 residues. Germline V gene data show CDR1 as MNHEY and CDR2 as SMNVEV (reference sequence). Concerning this clone itself: Its specificity is not known.

The chain joins TRBV27 to TRBJ1-4, with D possibly TRBD1 on 6 matching bases. This TCR was sampled from an adult in good health. This specimen was peripheral blood, taken on day 0 of AZD1222 vaccination. The CDR3 sequence is CASSLSWTALSNEKLFF. The DNA of the CDR3 is TGTGCCAGCAGTTTATCATGGACAGCCTTATCTAATGAAAAACTGTTTTTT.